These 5 T cell receptor beta chains were sequenced from one sample in a study of vaccination and CD4 T cells after COVID-19. An Oncomine TCR Beta short-read assay was used to sequence the DNA from cultured CD4+ T cells. TCRdb called the PCR reads again in MiXCR, with one record for every CDR3 protein. The sample holds 20,000 to 25,000 distinct CDR3 sequences; 43% are singletons and the top ten take roughly an eighth. No antigen has been assigned to these receptors. Treatment described: approximately 10-day PBMC culture with coronavirus spike peptide pools or control peptides (ViraFEST assay). Sequenced input: CD4+ T cells from blood, cultured in vitro. Source of these receptors: a human donor who had recovered from COVID-19.

V usage is TRBV20-1 and J usage is TRBJ1-3; D call uncertain. Germline V gene lookup returns CDR1 DFQATT and CDR2 SNEGSKA (reference sequence). V lost 6 bases to trimming and J lost 0 bases, with 6 bases between them. This CDR3 has 12 amino acids. The CDR3 reads CSAAGSGNTIYF. The CDR3 bases are TGCAGTGCGGCAGGCTCTGGAAACACCATATATTTT.

The chain has TRBV6-1 and TRBJ1-3, with a tentative D call TRBD1 (5 bases). Germline V lookup: CDR1 MNHNS, CDR2 SASEGT. V lost 8 bases, J lost 4 bases, and 12 bases lay in between. CDR3 length equals 13 residues. The CDR3 sequence: CASGTQQGNTIYF. Here the CDR3 DNA reads TGTGCCAGCGGGACCCAGCAGGGAAACACCATATATTTT.

This clonotype was seen more than once but under ten times. The V and J genes are TRBV5-1 and TRBJ2-5, with a weak D call TRBD1 (5 bases). V gave up 6 bases and J gave up 2 bases, with 17 bases separating them. This CDR3 region has 15 residues. CDR1 and CDR2 from the germline V gene are SGHRS and YFSETQ. The CDR3: CASTRGALGQETQYF. The CDR3 nucleotides are TGCGCCAGCACCCGTGGGGCATTGGGTCAAGAGACCCAGTACTTC.

This clonotype appeared a few times. The J gene is TRBJ1-1, the V gene TRBV28; no firm D call. The CDR3 runs 13 residues. Trimming removed 6 bases from V and 1 base from J, with 9 bases in between. Per the germline V gene, CDR1 is MDHEN and CDR2 is SYDVKM. The CDR3 DNA follows: TGTGCCAGCAGGGTATGGGGGAACACTGAAGCTTTCTTT. As protein: CASRVWGNTEAFF. Full variable domain (missing parts from reference TRBV28 and TRBJ1-1): DVKVTQSSRYLVKRTGEKVFLECVQDMDHENMFWYRQDPGLGLRLIYFSYDVKMKEKGDIPEGYSVSREKKERFSLILESASTNQTSMYLCASRVWGNTEAFFGQGTRLTVV.

The table lists this clonotype with a few counts. The CDR3 DNA is TGCAGTGCTAGAGAGATAAGGCCCCGTGAGTCGGTCTACGAGCAGTACTTC. This gives the protein CSAREIRPRESVYEQYF. This chain uses TRBV20-1 with TRBJ2-7; D remains ambiguous. With 0 bases removed from V and 3 bases from J, the gap between germline ends came to 21 bases. The CDR3 is made up of 17 amino acids. Germline V gene sequence: CDR1 DFQATT, CDR2 SNEGSKA (reference sequence).